A single sample is the source of the 28 T cell receptor beta chains below, sequenced in a study of beta chain features in type 1 diabetes. The investigators reverse transcribed all of the isolated RNA, so they sequenced expressed TCRB transcripts. Libraries were prepared by immunoSEQ multiplex PCR; TCRdb keeps only in-frame clonotypes and omits some of them. The table includes 680,000 or so clones, less than 20% detected once. The sample consisted of naive CD4+ T cells from blood. These receptor sequences come from a man aged 18 to 29 in good health.

V and J are TRBV6-5 and TRBJ1-2; D gene uncertain. The CDR3 is 14 residues long. The germline gives CDR1 MNHEY, CDR2 SVGAGI. V lost 2 bases and J 0 bases, leaving 7 bases between the germline ends. The CDR3 coding sequence is TGTGCCAGCAGTTACAGGGCGACTAACTATGGCTACACCTTC. Translated, it gives CASSYRATNYGYTF.

This chain uses TRBV28 with TRBJ2-7; TRBD1 might be the D (5 bases). The CDR3 is 14 residues long. V lost 8 bases, J lost 5 bases, and 19 bases lay in between. Looked up from germline, CDR1 is MDHEN and CDR2 is SYDVKM. This chain's CDR3 is CASGWGQGGHEQYF. CDR3 bases: TGTGCCAGCGGCTGGGGTCAGGGCGGCCACGAGCAGTACTTC.

This clone was seen only a few times. The chain recombines TRBV23-1 with TRBJ2-5, with a possible D match to TRBD1 (6 bases). The J call may not be correct, given that the DNA end is closer to TRBJ2-7. TRBV23-1 is given ORF status, its function remaining uncertain. The CDR3 has 15 amino acids. CDR3 region: CASSQLRDISYEQYF. The CDR3 DNA reads as TGCGCCAGCAGTCAACTCCGGGACATCTCCTACGAGCAGTACTTC.

This clone occurred a few times. The V gene is TRBV7-9, the J gene TRBJ1-1; D uncertain. V was shortened by 0 bases and J by 11 bases, with 7 bases between the two germline ends. Germline V gene sequence: CDR1 SEHNR, CDR2 FQNEAQ (reference sequence). CDR3 length equals 11 residues. CDR3 sequence reads: CASSLAVGAFF. Here the CDR3 DNA reads TGTGCCAGCAGCTTAGCGGTGGGTGCTTTCTTT.

The V call is TRBV5-1, the J call TRBJ1-5; D not resolved. V was clipped by 7 bases and J by 3 bases, with 11 bases between them. CDR1 is SGHRS and CDR2 is YFSETQ in the germline V gene. The CDR3 consists of 13 residues. Written as DNA, the CDR3 is TGCGCCAGCTCCGACGGGAACAATCAGCCCCAGCATTTT. Translation gives CASSDGNNQPQHF.

This clone has just a few counts. The CDR3 protein is CAIRPSGSYEQYF. The DNA of the CDR3 is TGTGCGATTCGCCCATCGGGCTCCTACGAGCAGTACTTC. The chain uses TRBV6-6 and TRBJ2-5; D remains ambiguous. The tail of the sequence fits TRBJ2-7 better, so the J call may be wrong. Germline V gives CDR1 MNHNY, CDR2 SVGAGI (reference sequence). The CDR3 contains 13 residues.

This clone was counted a few times. In DNA form, the CDR3 reads TGCGCCAGCAGCCAAGGGATCCTCGGGACTAGCTACGAGCAGTACTTC. As protein: CASSQGILGTSYEQYF. V and J are TRBV4-1 and TRBJ2-7; 8 bases line up with TRBD2. V gave up 1 base and J gave up 3 bases; unmatched junction bases: 8. CDR3 length: 16 residues. The germline gives CDR1 MGHRA, CDR2 YSYEKL.

This clone was seen only a few times. The chain is built from TRBV18 and TRBJ2-7; D not resolved. CDR3 length: 13 residues. Trimming shortened V by 2 bases and J by 0 bases, and 5 bases separated the two germline ends. Germline V lookup: CDR1 KGHSH, CDR2 LQKENI. The CDR3 nucleotides are TGTGCCAGCTCACCAAAGGTCTCCTACGAGCAGTACTTC. Translating gives CASSPKVSYEQYF.

This clone has a handful of counts. V gene TRBV18 combines with J gene TRBJ2-5; perhaps TRBD1 as D (5 bases). Germline V CDR1 and CDR2: KGHSH, LQKENI. CDR3 length: 12 residues. V was shortened by 4 bases and J by 4 bases, with 7 bases between the two germline ends. The CDR3 here is CASSLQGETQYF. The CDR3, as DNA: TGTGCCAGCTCACTGCAGGGAGAGACCCAGTACTTC.

This sequence joins TRBV7-2 and TRBJ1-1; D not certain. V lost 2 bases to trimming and J lost 5 bases, with 9 bases between them. The CDR3 is 13 amino acids. Germline V lookup: CDR1 SGHTA, CDR2 FQGNSA. The CDR3 nucleotides are TGTGCCAGCAGCTTATATTCTGGGACTGAAGCTTTCTTT. Protein sequence: CASSLYSGTEAFF.

In this sample, this clone turned up a few times. This same CDR3 is encoded by further DNA sequences in the sample. The chain carries TRBV5-4 and TRBJ2-7, with TRBD1 identical over 7 bases. Germline V gene lookup returns CDR1 SGHNT and CDR2 YYREEE (reference sequence). The ends lost 0 bases at V and 1 base at J; junction bases unmatched: 1. The CDR3 sequence is 14 residues long. The CDR3 DNA follows: TGTGCCAGCAGCTTGGAGGGACAGTCCTACGAGCAGTACTTC. Translation: CASSLEGQSYEQYF.

The rearrangement links TRBV28 to TRBJ2-7, with a possible D match to TRBD1 (6 bases). CDR3 size: 12 residues. The germline CDR1 and CDR2 sequences are MDHEN and SYDVKM. Trimming took off 3 bases at V and 9 bases at J, with 12 bases between the two ends. CDR3 in DNA: TGTGCCAGCAGTTTGATGGGGGCAGTGCAGTACTTC. Amino acids: CASSLMGAVQYF.

The chain has TRBV29-1 and TRBJ2-6; a possible D gene is TRBD1 (6 bases). V lost 4 bases to trimming and J lost 2 bases, with 9 bases between them. This CDR3 is 14 amino acids long. Per germline, CDR1 SQVTM and CDR2 ANQGSEA. CDR3 coding DNA: TGCAGCGTTGGCAGGGGCACTGGGGCCAACGTCCTGACTTTC. Translating gives CSVGRGTGANVLTF.

There are a few counts of this clone. The chain couples TRBV7-2 to TRBJ2-6; D perhaps matches TRBD1 (5 bases). Trimming stripped 3 bases from V and 4 bases from J, with 16 bases between. The V gene's germline CDR1 is SGHTA and CDR2 FQGNSA. The CDR3 is made up of 17 amino acids. The CDR3 DNA is TGTGCCAGCAGCTTCGCTTTAGGGGCTGGCGGGGCCAACGTCCTGACTTTC. Translated: CASSFALGAGGANVLTF.

This clone came up a few times. The J gene is TRBJ2-3, the V gene TRBV5-4, with D perhaps assigned TRBD1 or TRBD2 (5 bases each). Deletions cut 3 bases from V and 5 bases from J, with 7 bases between. This CDR3 is built from 12 residues. Germline V CDR1 and CDR2: SGHNT, YYREEE (reference sequence). In DNA, the CDR3 is TGTGCCAGCAGCTGGGGGTTAGATACGCAGTATTTT. Amino acids: CASSWGLDTQYF.

The chain has TRBV10-3 and TRBJ2-5, with D perhaps TRBD2 (6 bases). CDR3 length: 16 amino acids. V lost 2 bases, J lost 1 base, and 14 bases lay in between. Germline V gene lookup returns CDR1 ENHRY and CDR2 SYGVKD. CDR3 nucleotides: TGTGCCATCAGTGAGGGACCCCGGGGACTCCAAGAGACCCAGTACTTC. It is translated as CAISEGPRGLQETQYF.

The chain recombines TRBV27 with TRBJ2-6, with D tentatively TRBD1 (6 bases). V lost 5 bases, J lost 0 bases, and 20 bases lay in between. CDR3 size: 19 residues. The germline gives CDR1 MNHEY, CDR2 SMNVEV (reference sequence). The CDR3 is CASSPWDTFSHSGANVLTF. The CDR3 bases are TGTGCCAGCAGTCCTTGGGACACCTTCTCACACTCTGGGGCCAACGTCCTGACTTTC.

A few counts support this clone. This chain joins TRBV4-1 and TRBJ2-3; D gene unclear. With 1 base removed from V and 0 bases from J, the gap between germline ends came to 11 bases. The CDR3 sequence is 16 residues long. Germline CDR1 and CDR2: MGHRA and YSYEKL. The CDR3 nucleotides read TGCGCCAGCAGCCAAGGGTGGCTACCTAGCACAGATACGCAGTATTTT. It yields the protein CASSQGWLPSTDTQYF.

The chain's CDR3 is CASSFRTQIANEKLFF. The CDR3 nucleotides are TGTGCCAGCAGCTTCAGAACACAGATAGCTAATGAAAAACTGTTTTTT. V is TRBV7-9 and J is TRBJ1-4; no firm D call. The germline CDR1 and CDR2 sequences are SEHNR and FQNEAQ (reference sequence). V was cut by 3 bases and J by 3 bases, with 14 bases left in between. CDR3 length equals 16 residues.

There are a few counts of this clone. V gene TRBV28 combines with J gene TRBJ2-6; maybe TRBD1 (6 bases). CDR1 MDHEN and CDR2 SYDVKM come from the germline V gene. V dropped 11 bases and J dropped 0 bases, with 20 bases sitting between them. This CDR3 is built from 17 residues. CDR3 in amino acids: CAAQGQGQPSGANVLTF. The CDR3 coding sequence is TGTGCCGCCCAGGGGCAGGGCCAACCCTCTGGGGCCAACGTCCTGACTTTC.

This clone came up a few times. V is TRBV28 and J is TRBJ2-7; 8 positions match TRBD2. Germline V gives CDR1 MDHEN, CDR2 SYDVKM. V trimming: 5 bases; J trimming: 1 base; junction bases outside the gene matches: 7. This CDR3 has 15 residues. For the CDR3, the DNA is TGTGCCAGCAGTCCGGCCCTAGCGGGTTCCTACGAGCAGTACTTC. Residues: CASSPALAGSYEQYF.

This clone showed up just a few times. This chain connects TRBV2 to TRBJ2-3; D unclear. The V gene lost 7 bases and the J gene lost 1 base, with 9 bases spanning the gap. Germline-derived CDR1 and CDR2 are SNHLY and FYNNEI. This CDR3 is built from 13 residues. CDR3 nucleotides: TGTGCCAGCAAGCCGGACCGCACAGATACGCAGTATTTT. Protein: CASKPDRTDTQYF.

This clone was seen a single time. The rearrangement joins TRBV5-1 to TRBJ1-1; D is unresolved. CDR1 and CDR2 from the germline V gene are SGHRS and YFSETQ. This CDR3 has 13 residues. V lost 2 bases, J lost 6 bases, and 11 bases lay in between. CDR3 bases: TGCGCCAGCAGCTTCACCCCTATGTCTGAAGCTTTCTTT. Protein product: CASSFTPMSEAFF.

V is TRBV18 and J is TRBJ2-7; D is perhaps TRBD1 (5 bases). Trimming took off 4 bases at V and 6 bases at J, with 10 bases between the two ends. The CDR3 is made up of 12 amino acids. The V gene's germline CDR1 is KGHSH and CDR2 LQKENI. CDR3 DNA sequence: TGTGCCAGCTCACAGCAGGGTCCCGAGCAGTACTTC. It is translated as CASSQQGPEQYF.

This chain links TRBV25-1 with TRBJ2-7, with D maybe TRBD1 (5 bases). Germline V CDR1 and CDR2: MGHDK, SYGVNS. V lost 5 bases, J lost 1 base, and 9 bases lay in between. The CDR3 spans 13 residues. The CDR3 region is CASSYQGSYEQYF. The CDR3 DNA reads TGTGCCAGCAGTTACCAGGGTTCCTACGAGCAGTACTTC.

The CDR3 DNA is TGTGCCAGCAGGGTTAGGGGACAGGACCTCTATGGCTACACCTTC. It is translated as CASRVRGQDLYGYTF. V usage is TRBV2 and J usage is TRBJ1-2, with 8 positions matching TRBD1. With 6 bases clipped from V and 4 bases from J, the junction kept 10 bases outside the gene matches. Germline CDR1 SNHLY, CDR2 FYNNEI. The CDR3 totals 15 residues. Complete variable domain (other parts from reference TRBV2 and TRBJ1-2): EPEVTQTPSHQVTQMGQEVILRCVPISNHLYFYWYRQILGQKVEFLVSFYNNEISEKSEIFDDQFSVERPDGSNFTLKIRSTKLEDSAMYFCASRVRGQDLYGYTFGSGTRLTVV.

This clone has more than one count but fewer than ten. The gene calls are TRBV27 and TRBJ2-7, with D possibly being TRBD1 (6 bases). Per the germline V gene, CDR1 is MNHEY and CDR2 is SMNVEV (reference sequence). The V end was cut by 3 bases, the J end by 3 bases, with 12 bases between. The CDR3 totals 14 residues. CDR3 nucleotides: TGTGCCAGCAGTTTTCGGCAGGGGCACTACGAGCAGTACTTC. Amino acid sequence: CASSFRQGHYEQYF.

The V call is TRBV30, the J call TRBJ2-7, with a weak D call TRBD1 (5 bases). Germline lookup yields CDR1 GTSNPN and CDR2 SVGIG (reference sequence). The germline V and J ends were trimmed by 4 bases and 5 bases, with 18 bases remaining between them. The CDR3 loop spans 14 amino acids. CDR3: CAWTPLAQGDEQYF. CDR3 DNA: TGTGCCTGGACTCCACTCGCCCAAGGGGACGAGCAGTACTTC.